Presented here are 12 T cell receptor beta chains from one specimen sequenced in a study of blood T cell repertoires in COVID-19. The repertoire was sequenced with immunoSEQ multiplex PCR; TCRdb's copy has only in-frame clones and lacks some. The table shows over 70,000 clones, with around 87% occurring only once. Sequences were obtained from peripheral blood. The receptor source for this set is a human donor in a cohort sampled during active COVID-19.

This clone was found once. The chain employs TRBV21-1 and TRBJ2-1; the D call TRBD2 from the table was never checked on the DNA. TRBV21-1 is a listed pseudogene. The CDR3 is 18 amino acids. CDR3 sequence reads: CASSPTPLAGGPKDEQFF. The CDR3 nucleotides read TGTGCCAGCAGCCCAACCCCTCTAGCGGGAGGGCCGAAGGATGAGCAGTTCTTC.

This clone was observed once. The chain has TRBV11-2 and TRBJ2-3; 10 bases line up with TRBD2. Germline lookup yields CDR1 SGHAT and CDR2 FQNNGV. The CDR3 runs 17 residues. V was clipped by 5 bases and J by 3 bases; unmatched bases: 11. CDR3 loop: CASSPGLASRTTDTQYF. CDR3 in DNA: TGTGCCAGCAGCCCGGGACTAGCGTCTCGGACGACAGATACGCAGTATTTT.

CDR3 protein: CASTSMSGGANVLTF. CDR3 nucleotides: TGTGCCAGCACCTCAATGTCCGGTGGGGCCAACGTCCTGACTTTC. V is TRBV6-5 and J is TRBJ2-6; D not resolved. Germline values: CDR1 MNHEY, CDR2 SVGAGI. The CDR3 totals 15 residues. Trimming pared 7 bases from V and 3 bases from J, leaving 13 bases between.

V and J are TRBV12-3 or TRBV12-4 and TRBJ1-1; D gene ambiguous. This CDR3 is 12 amino acids long. Trimming took 0 bases from V and 7 from J, leaving 6 bases between them. The CDR3 loop reads CASSLALSEAFF. Written as DNA, the CDR3 is TGTGCCAGCAGTTTAGCGCTCAGTGAAGCTTTCTTT.

The V gene is TRBV18, the J gene TRBJ1-5, with TRBD1 identical over 11 bases. V lost 4 bases to trimming and J lost 0 bases; unmatched junction nucleotides: 8. This CDR3 contains 18 residues. Germline CDR1 and CDR2: KGHSH and LQKENI. Here the CDR3 DNA reads TGTGCCAGCTCACTCGGGACAGGGGGTGCCTTTAGCAATCAGCCCCAGCATTTT. It specifies CASSLGTGGAFSNQPQHF. Together with reference TRBV18 and TRBJ1-5, the CDR3 gives the full variable domain: NAGVMQNPRHLVRRRGQEARLRCSPMKGHSHVYWYRQLPEEGLKFMVYLQKENIIDESGMPKERFSAEFPKEGPSILRIQQVVRGDSAAYFCASSLGTGGAFSNQPQHFGDGTRLSIL.

This sequence joins TRBV7-9 and TRBJ2-1; D is perhaps TRBD2 (5 bases). The CDR3 sequence is 12 residues long. CDR1 is SEHNR, CDR2 FQNEAQ, per germline (reference sequence). V lost 4 bases, J lost 5 bases, and 6 bases lay in between. The CDR3 nucleotides are TGTGCCAGCAGCTGGGGAGACAATGAGCAGTTCTTC. This codes for CASSWGDNEQFF.

The genes are TRBV30 and TRBJ2-7, with TRBD2 as a possible D gene (6 bases). CDR3 size: 13 residues. Trimming removed 0 bases from V and 7 bases from J, with 13 bases in between. CDR1 is GTSNPN and CDR2 is SVGIG in the germline V gene (reference sequence). The CDR3 DNA reads TGTGCCTGGAGTGTCGATATCGGAGGGGAGCAGTACTTC. This codes for CAWSVDIGGEQYF.

The chain combines TRBV6-5 with TRBJ1-1; D may be TRBD1 (5 bases). Germline V lookup: CDR1 MNHEY, CDR2 SVGAGI. V gave up 0 bases and J gave up 5 bases, with 13 bases separating them. The CDR3 consists of 15 residues. The CDR3 nucleotides read TGTGCCAGCAGTTACTCGGTTGTAGGGGAAACTGAAGCTTTCTTT. Encoded protein: CASSYSVVGETEAFF.

This clone has a single count. The chain combines TRBV9 with TRBJ2-1; 14 nucleotides line up with TRBD2. Trimming at V came to 0 bases and at J to 10 bases, leaving 6 bases not matched to a gene. Per germline, CDR1 SGDLS and CDR2 YYNGEE. The CDR3 has 16 residues. The CDR3 loop reads CASSVAGTSGSGEQFF. CDR3 nucleotides: TGTGCCAGCAGCGTAGCCGGGACTAGCGGGAGTGGAGAGCAGTTCTTC.

CDR3 sequence: CASSQRLNQPQHF. The CDR3 region has the DNA TGTGCCAGTAGTCAGAGACTCAATCAGCCCCAGCATTTT. The gene calls are TRBV19 and TRBJ1-5; no reliable D call. The V end lost 5 bases, the J end lost 3 bases, and 8 bases lay between the germline ends. In germline, CDR1 is LNHDA, CDR2 SQIVND (reference sequence). There are 13 residues in the CDR3.

V and J are TRBV11-3 and TRBJ2-3; D unresolved. With 1 base removed from V and 0 bases from J, the gap between germline ends came to 17 bases. Germline V CDR1 and CDR2: SGHNT, YENEEA. This CDR3 region has 18 residues. In DNA, the CDR3 is TGTGCCAGCAGCTTAGGCGCCGTAGTCGATCTCAGCACAGATACGCAGTATTTT. It translates to CASSLGAVVDLSTDTQYF.

This clone was recorded a few times. The rearrangement joins TRBV29-1 to TRBJ1-2; 7 bases fit TRBD1. CDR1 and CDR2 from the germline V gene are SQVTM and ANQGSEA. The CDR3 sequence is 16 residues long. V lost 3 bases, J lost 5 bases, and 15 bases stayed unmatched. The CDR3: CSVDENRGLVGYGYTF. Written as DNA, the CDR3 is TGCAGCGTTGATGAGAACAGGGGATTGGTAGGGTATGGCTACACCTTC. The full variable domain, with the rest looked up from reference TRBV29-1 and TRBJ1-2, is SAVISQKPSRDICQRGTSLTIQCQVDSQVTMMFWYRQQPGQSLTLIATANQGSEATYESGFVIDKFPISRPNLTFSTLTVSNMSPEDSSIYLCSVDENRGLVGYGYTFGSGTRLTVV.